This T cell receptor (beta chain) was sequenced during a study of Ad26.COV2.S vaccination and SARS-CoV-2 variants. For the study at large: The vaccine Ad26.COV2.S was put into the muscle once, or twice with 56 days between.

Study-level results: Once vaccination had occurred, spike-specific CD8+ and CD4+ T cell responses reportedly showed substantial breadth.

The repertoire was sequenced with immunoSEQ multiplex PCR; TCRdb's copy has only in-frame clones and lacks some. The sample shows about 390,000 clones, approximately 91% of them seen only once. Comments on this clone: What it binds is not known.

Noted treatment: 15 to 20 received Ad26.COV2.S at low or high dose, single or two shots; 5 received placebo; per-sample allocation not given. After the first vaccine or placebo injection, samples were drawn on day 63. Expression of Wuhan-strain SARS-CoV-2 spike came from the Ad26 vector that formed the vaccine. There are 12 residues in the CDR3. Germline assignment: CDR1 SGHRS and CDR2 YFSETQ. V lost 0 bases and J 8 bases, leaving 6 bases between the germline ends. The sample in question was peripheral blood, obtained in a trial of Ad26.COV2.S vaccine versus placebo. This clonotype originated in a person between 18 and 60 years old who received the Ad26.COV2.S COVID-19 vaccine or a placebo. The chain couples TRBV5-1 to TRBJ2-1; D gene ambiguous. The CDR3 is CASSLDWDEQFF. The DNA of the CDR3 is TGCGCCAGCAGCTTGGATTGGGATGAGCAGTTCTTC.